This passage covers 20 T cell receptor beta chains from one sample sequenced in a study of regulatory T cells in long-lasting Graves disease. To make TCR beta libraries, researchers used iRepertoire HTBI primers and Arm-PCR of CDR3 regions. One entry per CDR3 protein results from TCRdb running MiXCR on the multiplex PCR reads. This sample has over 350,000 distinct CDR3 sequences, with approximately 16% found just once. Time point reported: newly diagnosed GD, antithyroid drugs for less than 3 months. TCR sequences were obtained from RNA taken from PBMCs. These same records also appear under a second study, on T cells in Graves' hyperthyroidism and ophthalmopathy.

Sample: peripheral blood mononuclear cells (PBMCs), taken at new diagnosis, from a patient treated with antithyroid drugs. Receptors were obtained from a woman aged 40 to 50 with Graves disease.

This clonotype was counted many times. V gene TRBV7-8 combines with J gene TRBJ2-6; a possible D gene is TRBD2 (6 bases). There are 18 residues in the CDR3. V lost 8 bases to trimming and J lost 1 base, with 21 bases between them. The germline gives CDR1 SGHVS, CDR2 FQNEAQ. CDR3 sequence reads: CASGIREDVSSGANVLTF. The CDR3 DNA reads TGTGCCAGCGGAATTAGGGAGGACGTCTCTTCTGGGGCCAACGTCCTGACTTTC.

This clonotype was observed many times. The chain recombines TRBV5-1 with TRBJ1-4, with a possible D match to TRBD1 (6 bases). The CDR3 consists of 16 residues. The germline gives CDR1 SGHRS, CDR2 YFSETQ. Trimming shortened V by 0 bases and J by 5 bases, and 14 bases separated the two germline ends. CDR3 loop: CASSLEAAGVNEKLFF. The CDR3 DNA reads TGCGCCAGCAGCTTGGAAGCGGCAGGGGTAAATGAAAAACTGTTTTTT.

This clonotype was observed many times. The chain recombines TRBV28 with TRBJ2-6; the D is unclear. From germline, CDR1 is MDHEN and CDR2 SYDVKM. The V gene lost 3 bases and the J gene lost 0 bases, with 15 bases spanning the gap. The CDR3 runs to 18 residues. The CDR3 sequence is CASSLVGRKASGANVLTF. The CDR3 nucleotides are TGTGCCAGCAGTTTGGTGGGAAGGAAAGCCTCTGGGGCCAACGTCCTGACTTTC.

J is TRBJ2-3 and V is TRBV9; 11 bases are shared with TRBD1. The V gene end was trimmed by 4 bases and the J gene end by 7 bases; junction bases not matched to a gene: 8. From germline, CDR1 is SGDLS and CDR2 YYNGEE. This CDR3 spans 15 amino acids. CDR3 nucleotide sequence: TGTGCCAGCAGCCCAGCCGGACAGGGGGCCAATACGCAGTATTTT. Amino acids: CASSPAGQGANTQYF.

DNA for the CDR3: TGCGCCAGCAGCCATGTCGGACAGGGGCCCTACAATGAGCAGTTCTTC. Protein sequence: CASSHVGQGPYNEQFF. V and J are TRBV4-3 and TRBJ2-1; TRBD1 aligns across 9 bases. Germline CDR1 is LGHNA and CDR2 is YSLEER. This CDR3 has 16 amino acids. The V gene end was trimmed by 3 bases and the J gene end by 2 bases; junction bases not matched to a gene: 5.

The genes are TRBV7-3 and TRBJ1-2, with D hard to call. Trimming pared 2 bases from V and 6 bases from J, leaving 10 bases between. The CDR3 consists of 13 residues. CDR1 and CDR2 from the germline V gene are SGHTA and FQGTGA. DNA for the CDR3: TGTGCCAGCAGCTTAGGCCCGTTCGATGGCTACACCTTC. Translated: CASSLGPFDGYTF.

At least ten counts were recorded for this clonotype. CDR3 sequence: CASSLAGPSYNEQFF. The DNA of the CDR3 is TGTGCCAGCAGTTTGGCCGGACCGTCCTACAATGAGCAGTTCTTC. The chain has TRBV27 and TRBJ2-1, with no clear D. V shed 3 bases and J shed 1 base, with 10 bases lying between them. This CDR3 is 15 amino acids long. Germline V gives CDR1 MNHEY, CDR2 SMNVEV (reference sequence).

In this sample, this clonotype turned up many times. The chain carries TRBV7-9 and TRBJ2-7; the match to TRBD2 covers 9 bases. Germline loops: CDR1 SEHNR, CDR2 FQNEAQ (reference sequence). The trim removed 1 base at V and 2 bases at J, leaving 9 bases unmatched. The CDR3 has 17 residues. The CDR3 loop reads CASSLDGAGGPAYEQYF. CDR3 bases: TGTGCCAGCAGCTTAGATGGGGCGGGAGGGCCCGCCTACGAGCAGTACTTC.

Only a few counts were recorded for this clonotype. The chain combines TRBV19 with TRBJ1-1; D not resolved. This CDR3 contains 14 residues. Trimming took 5 bases from V and 2 from J, leaving 12 bases between them. The V gene's germline CDR1 is LNHDA and CDR2 SQIVND (reference sequence). The chain's CDR3 is CASSADLLNTEAFF. The CDR3 DNA reads TGTGCCAGTAGTGCCGATCTACTCAACACTGAAGCTTTCTTT.

This clonotype was recorded many times. The chain carries TRBV27 and TRBJ1-1; tentatively, D is TRBD1 (5 bases). Trimming shortened V by 8 bases and J by 1 base, and 11 bases separated the two germline ends. The CDR3 has 13 residues. The germline V gene encodes CDR1 MNHEY and CDR2 SMNVEV (reference sequence). CDR3 in amino acids: CASPGRENTEAFF. The DNA for the CDR3 is TGTGCCAGCCCGGGACGGGAGAACACTGAAGCTTTCTTT.

This clonotype was seen ten or more times. The V and J genes are TRBV2 and TRBJ2-2, with 14 nucleotides matching TRBD2. Trimming took 6 bases from V and 7 from J; bases not matched to a gene: 4. The CDR3 is 15 amino acids. CDR1 and CDR2 (germline): SNHLY, FYNNEI. CDR3 amino acids: CASSGTSGSDGELFF. In DNA, the CDR3 is TGTGCCAGCAGCGGGACTAGCGGGAGTGACGGGGAGCTGTTTTTT.

This clonotype was counted many times. The genes are TRBV11-2 and TRBJ2-5, with 11 positions matching TRBD1. Per the germline V gene, CDR1 is SGHAT and CDR2 is FQNNGV. CDR3 length: 19 residues. J gave up 2 bases and V 6 bases, and 17 bases lay outside the gene matches. The CDR3: CASSSPGTGGIWGQETQYF. For the CDR3, the DNA is TGTGCCAGCAGTTCGCCCGGGACAGGGGGTATATGGGGACAAGAGACCCAGTACTTC.

This clonotype appeared a few times. V is TRBV29-1 and J is TRBJ1-5; D is uncertain. V lost 3 bases to trimming and J lost 2 bases, with 8 bases between them. The CDR3 totals 13 residues. Germline lookup yields CDR1 SQVTM and CDR2 ANQGSEA. This CDR3 reads CSVELGRNQPQHF. The CDR3 nucleotides read TGCAGCGTTGAGTTAGGTCGCAATCAGCCCCAGCATTTT.

There are many counts of this clonotype. The gene calls are TRBV12-3 or TRBV12-4 and TRBJ1-5, with a weak D call TRBD1 (5 bases). The CDR3 sequence is 14 residues long. The V gene lost 2 bases and the J gene lost 3 bases, with 8 bases spanning the gap. The CDR3 DNA reads as TGTGCCAGCAGTTTACGACAGTACAATCAGCCCCAGCATTTT. Protein sequence: CASSLRQYNQPQHF.

The chain uses TRBV29-1 and TRBJ2-7; no clear D. CDR3 size: 13 residues. V shed 2 bases and J shed 3 bases, with 11 bases lying between them. Germline V gene sequence: CDR1 SQVTM, CDR2 ANQGSEA. CDR3 bases: TGCAGCGTTGAACTTGGTGGGGACTACGAGCAGTACTTC. Translation: CSVELGGDYEQYF.

The V gene is TRBV7-3, the J gene TRBJ2-1; tentatively, D is TRBD1 or TRBD2 (5 bases each). V gave up 0 bases and J gave up 8 bases, with 11 bases separating them. This CDR3 has 14 amino acids. The germline V gene encodes CDR1 SGHTA and CDR2 FQGTGA. The CDR3 is CASSLTGVGDEQFF. The DNA for the CDR3 is TGTGCCAGCAGCTTAACGGGGGTAGGAGATGAGCAGTTCTTC.

At least ten counts were recorded for this clonotype. This rearrangement joins TRBV28 to TRBJ2-7; D is possibly TRBD1 or TRBD2 (5 bases each). The germline V gene encodes CDR1 MDHEN and CDR2 SYDVKM. Trimming removed 2 bases at V and 6 bases at J, with 11 bases between. This CDR3 contains 13 residues. The CDR3, as DNA: TGTGCCAGCAGTTTACAGGGAGTGACCGAGCAGTACTTC. Its translation is CASSLQGVTEQYF.

The chain combines TRBV28 with TRBJ1-4; possible D gene TRBD1, 5 bases. CDR3 length equals 16 residues. Trimming stripped 8 bases from V and 5 bases from J, with 21 bases between. Germline-derived CDR1 and CDR2 are MDHEN and SYDVKM. The CDR3 sequence: CASQGSSGTANEKLFF. DNA for the CDR3: TGTGCCAGCCAAGGAAGCTCCGGGACGGCAAATGAAAAACTGTTTTTT. Using reference TRBV28 and TRBJ1-4 for the parts outside the CDR3, the full variable domain is DVKVTQSSRYLVKRTGEKVFLECVQDMDHENMFWYRQDPGLGLRLIYFSYDVKMKEKGDIPEGYSVSREKKERFSLILESASTNQTSMYLCASQGSSGTANEKLFFGSGTQLSVL.

The rearrangement uses TRBV20-1 and TRBJ2-1; a weak D match, TRBD2 (5 bases). This CDR3 is built from 14 residues. With 5 bases removed from V and 8 bases from J, the gap between germline ends came to 19 bases. Germline CDR1 reads DFQATT; CDR2 reads SNEGSKA (reference sequence). CDR3 in amino acids: CSASRPLAVHEQFF. Here the CDR3 DNA reads TGCAGTGCTTCACGCCCCCTAGCAGTCCATGAGCAGTTCTTC.

The rearrangement joins TRBV3-1 to TRBJ2-3; perhaps TRBD2 as D (6 bases). The V end was cut by 2 bases, the J end by 5 bases, with 32 bases between. Germline V CDR1 and CDR2: LGHDT, YNNKEL (reference sequence). The CDR3 length is 21 residues. The CDR3 is CASSQSLARDPPSRGKDTQYF. CDR3 DNA sequence: TGTGCCAGCAGCCAATCCCTGGCGAGGGACCCACCCTCCCGGGGGAAAGATACGCAGTATTTT.